A selection of T cell receptor beta chains follows, all from one sample in a study of cytomegalovirus exposure and HLA in healthy donors. Clones were read by immunoSEQ multiplex PCR, and TCRdb kept only the in-frame ones, dropping some. The table shows around 150,000 clones, with around 80% occurring only once. Sequencing was performed on PBMCs. These receptor sequences come from a man aged 30 to 45 in good health. CDR3s include the opening cysteine and the closing phenylalanine or tryptophan. A D gene is named only where the DNA matches it firmly. Some rows mark clone size as missing; the rest say once, few, many or name a class of expanded clone.

D: TRBD1; V: TRBV9; J: TRBJ1-6; size: once; DNA: TGTGCCAGCGCACAGGGGCCAAACAATTCACCCCTCCACTTT; CDR3: CASAQGPNNSPLHF
D: TRBD2; V: TRBV28; J: TRBJ2-7; size: -; DNA: TGTGCCAGCAGTTTCCCGGGGGGATGGTACGAGCAGTACTTC; CDR3: CASSFPGGWYEQYF
D: -; V: TRBV6-1; J: TRBJ2-3; size: few; DNA: TGTGCCAGCAGTGGAGGACTTTCGGATACGCAGTATTTT; CDR3: CASSGGLSDTQYF
D: TRBD1; V: TRBV9; J: TRBJ2-7; size: -; DNA: TGTGCCAGCAGCGTAGCGTCAGGGGGCATTTACGAGCAGTACTTC; CDR3: CASSVASGGIYEQYF
D: -; V: TRBV12-5; J: TRBJ2-3; size: -; DNA: TGTGCTAGTGGTTTGTACGGGGGAGATACGCAGTATTTT; CDR3: CASGLYGGDTQYF
D: TRBD2; V: TRBV11-2; J: TRBJ2-7; size: few; DNA: TGTGCCAGCAGCTTATCCCCAGCGGGGACTAGCGACTCCTACGAGCAGTACTTC; CDR3: CASSLSPAGTSDSYEQYF
D: TRBD2; V: TRBV9; J: TRBJ2-1; size: -; DNA: TGTGCCAGCAGCGTACGGGGGGGAGCAGGAGCCCACAATGAGCAGTTCTTC; CDR3: CASSVRGGAGAHNEQFF
D: -; V: TRBV30; J: TRBJ2-1; size: -; DNA: TGTGCCTGGAGTTCCGGGGGAGCGATGTTCTTC; CDR3: CAWSSGGAMFF
D: TRBD1; V: TRBV7-9; J: TRBJ1-5; size: -; DNA: TGTTCCAGCAGCTTAGGGGACAGGCGAAATCAGCCCCAGCATTTT; CDR3: CSSSLGDRRNQPQHF
D: TRBD2; V: TRBV7-6; J: TRBJ2-7; size: -; DNA: TGTGCCAGCAGCCTCCCCGGTGGGACTAGTACGAGCGAGCAGTACTTC; CDR3: CASSLPGGTSTSEQYF
D: -; V: TRBV7-8; J: TRBJ1-4; size: -; DNA: TGTGCCAGCAGCCCCAAGCCGTTTCCGGAAAAACTGTTTTTT; CDR3: CASSPKPFPEKLFF
D: -; V: TRBV30; J: TRBJ2-4; size: -; DNA: TGTGCCTGGAGTAGGACTACCCGACAGATTCAGTACTTC; CDR3: CAWSRTTRQIQYF
D: -; V: TRBV18; J: TRBJ2-1; size: once; DNA: TGTGCCAGCTCACCCAACGAACGCGGGGTCCAATTTCAGCAGTTCTTC; CDR3: CASSPNERGVQFQQFF
D: TRBD2; V: TRBV7-2; J: TRBJ2-7; size: -; DNA: TGTGCCAGCAGCCCGAGTAGCGGGAATCGGTTCTACGAGCAGTACTTC; CDR3: CASSPSSGNRFYEQYF
D: TRBD1; V: TRBV28; J: TRBJ1-4; size: -; DNA: TGTGCCAGCAGCCGGGGACAGAGAAAACTGTTTTTT; CDR3: CASSRGQRKLFF
D: -; V: TRBV6-5; J: TRBJ1-1; size: -; DNA: TGTGCCAGCACGGCGGAGAACACTGAAGCTTTCTTT; CDR3: CASTAENTEAFF
D: TRBD2; V: TRBV7-2; J: TRBJ2-4; size: -; DNA: TGTGCCAGCAGCTTAGGCGGGAGTGAAAACATTCAGTACTTC; CDR3: CASSLGGSENIQYF
D: TRBD2; V: TRBV4-2; J: TRBJ2-3; size: few; DNA: TGTGCCAGCAGCCAAGCCGGGACTAGCGGAGCCTATACGCAGTATTTT; CDR3: CASSQAGTSGAYTQYF
D: -; V: TRBV4-3; J: TRBJ1-1; size: once; DNA: TGCGCCAGCAGCCAAGAGGGCCGGGAGGACACTGAAGCTTTCTTT; CDR3: CASSQEGREDTEAFF
D: -; V: TRBV9; J: TRBJ2-1; size: -; DNA: TGTGCCAGCAGCGAGGAGGTGAGCTCCTACAATGAGCAGTTCTTC; CDR3: CASSEEVSSYNEQFF